This TCR beta chain is drawn from a study of regulatory T cells in long-lasting Graves disease. As for the study in general: By definition, persistent Graves' disease involved antithyroid drugs for over 5 years alongside positive TSH receptor antibodies. Study-wide results and caveats: Favored usage of TRBV28, TRBJ1-2 and TRBJ2-5 was recorded in persistent disease. No thyroid tissue was studied; the work used peripheral blood only.

Described time point: persistent/refractory GD, antithyroid drugs over 5 years with positive TRAb. TCR sequences were obtained from RNA taken from PBMCs. Patients hailed from an endocrinology department in Xi'an, China. V lost 0 bases to trimming and J lost 1 base, with 12 bases between them. Germline lookup yields CDR1 MNHEY and CDR2 SMNVEV (reference sequence). This CDR3 region has 16 residues. There are many counts of this clonotype. Antigen: not known. Library construction for TCR beta used iRepertoire HTBI primers and Arm-PCR of CDR3 regions. TCRdb recomputed calls from the multiplex PCR reads with MiXCR, one row per CDR3 protein. The top ten hold roughly 46% of the sample, which has 500,000 to 800,000 distinct CDR3 sequences, around 30% seen once.

The origin of this receptor is a female donor with Graves disease. Sequenced material: peripheral blood mononuclear cells (PBMCs), taken when the disease was refractory, from a patient treated with antithyroid drugs. The genes are TRBV27 and TRBJ1-2, with D perhaps matching TRBD1 (5 bases). CDR3 nucleotides: TGTGCCAGCAGTTTATCGGGGAACAGGTTTAACTATGGCTACACCTTC. This codes for CASSLSGNRFNYGYTF.